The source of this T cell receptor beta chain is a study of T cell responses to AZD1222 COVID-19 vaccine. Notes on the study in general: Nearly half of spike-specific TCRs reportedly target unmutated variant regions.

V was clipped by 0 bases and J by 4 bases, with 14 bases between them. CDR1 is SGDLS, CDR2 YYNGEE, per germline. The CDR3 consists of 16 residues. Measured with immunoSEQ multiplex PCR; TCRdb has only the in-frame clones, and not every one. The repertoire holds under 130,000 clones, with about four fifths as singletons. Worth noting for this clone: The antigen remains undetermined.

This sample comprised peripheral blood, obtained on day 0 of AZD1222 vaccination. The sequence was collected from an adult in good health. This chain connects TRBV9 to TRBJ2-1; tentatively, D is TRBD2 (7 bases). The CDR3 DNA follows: TGTGCCAGCAGCGTAGGTCCGGGGGGCCTATACAATGAGCAGTTCTTC. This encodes CASSVGPGGLYNEQFF.